This T cell receptor beta chain came from a study of T cells after yellow fever vaccination. Study conclusions and caveats: The booster saw the reappearance of most primary-vaccination clones (around 95% CD4, 80% to 90% CD8). FACS-sorted repertoires could contain abundant clonotypes contaminating from the bulk population. A small share of clonotypes appeared in both CD4 and CD8 compartments. The secondary response was weaker but peaked faster, day 5 versus 15.

In this sample, this clonotype turned up a few times. Its antigen remains unknown. The CDR3 loop spans 18 amino acids. Germline CDR1 reads DFQATT; CDR2 reads SNEGSKA (reference sequence). Unmatched junction bases numbered 8, after V lost 5 bases and J lost 0 bases. Via MiXCR, TCRdb re-called the 5' RACE reads, giving one row per CDR3 protein. The sample lists about 330,000 distinct CDR3 sequences; roughly 8% were seen once. The clonotype was recovered from a man aged 18 to 29 who received the YFV17D yellow fever vaccine. This rearrangement joins TRBV20-1 to TRBJ2-3, with TRBD2 matching 16 bases. Sequenced material: PBMCs, taken roughly 45 days after the first yellow fever vaccination. The CDR3 here is CSAEPGLAGGKSTDTQYF. DNA of the CDR3: TGCAGTGCTGAACCGGGACTAGCGGGGGGGAAGAGCACAGATACGCAGTATTTT.